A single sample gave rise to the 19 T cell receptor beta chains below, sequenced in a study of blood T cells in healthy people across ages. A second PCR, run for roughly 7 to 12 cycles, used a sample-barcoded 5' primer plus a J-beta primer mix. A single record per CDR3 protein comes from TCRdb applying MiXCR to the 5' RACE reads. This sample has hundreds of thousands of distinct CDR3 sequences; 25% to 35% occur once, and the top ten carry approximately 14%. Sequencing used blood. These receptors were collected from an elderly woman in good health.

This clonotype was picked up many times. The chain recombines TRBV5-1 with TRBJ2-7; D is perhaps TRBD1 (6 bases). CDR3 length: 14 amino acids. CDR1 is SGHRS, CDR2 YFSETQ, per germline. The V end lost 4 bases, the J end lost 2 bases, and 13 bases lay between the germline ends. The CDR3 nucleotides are TGCGCCAGCAGCACTACTCAGGGGACCTACGAGCAGTACTTC. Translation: CASSTTQGTYEQYF.

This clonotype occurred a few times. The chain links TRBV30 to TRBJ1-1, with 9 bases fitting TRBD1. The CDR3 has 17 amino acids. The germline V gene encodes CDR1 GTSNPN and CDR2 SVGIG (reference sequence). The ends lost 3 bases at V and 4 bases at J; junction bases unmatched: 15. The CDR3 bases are TGTGCCTGGAGCGTTCGATTACAGGGGGCCGGGAGCACTGAAGCTTTCTTT. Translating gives CAWSVRLQGAGSTEAFF.

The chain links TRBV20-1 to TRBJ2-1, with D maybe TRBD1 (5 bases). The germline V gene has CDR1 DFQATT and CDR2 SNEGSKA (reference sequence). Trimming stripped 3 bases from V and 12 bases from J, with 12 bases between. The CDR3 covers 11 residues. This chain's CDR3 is CSASALRGQFF. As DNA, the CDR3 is TGCAGTGCTAGCGCCCTTAGGGGGCAGTTCTTC.

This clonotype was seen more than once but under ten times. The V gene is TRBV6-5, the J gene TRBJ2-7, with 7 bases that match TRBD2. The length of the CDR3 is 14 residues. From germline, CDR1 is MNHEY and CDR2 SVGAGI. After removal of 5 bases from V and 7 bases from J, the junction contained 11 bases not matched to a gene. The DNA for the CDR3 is TGTGCCAGCAGTACCCCCCGGGGGGTTCGTGAGCAGTACTTC. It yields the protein CASSTPRGVREQYF.

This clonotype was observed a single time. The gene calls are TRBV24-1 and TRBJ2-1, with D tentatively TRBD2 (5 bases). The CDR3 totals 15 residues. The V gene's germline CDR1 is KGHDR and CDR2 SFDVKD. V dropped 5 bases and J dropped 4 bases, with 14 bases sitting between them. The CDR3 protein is CATSAGLAAYNEQFF. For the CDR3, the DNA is TGTGCCACCAGTGCCGGACTGGCGGCATACAATGAGCAGTTCTTC.

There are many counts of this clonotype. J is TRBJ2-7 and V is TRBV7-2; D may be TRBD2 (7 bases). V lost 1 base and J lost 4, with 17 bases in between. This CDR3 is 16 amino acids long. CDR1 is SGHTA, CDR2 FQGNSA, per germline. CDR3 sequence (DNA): TGTGCCAGCAGCTTAGTGGGGGGGCTCGTTCCATACGAGCAGTACTTC. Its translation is CASSLVGGLVPYEQYF.

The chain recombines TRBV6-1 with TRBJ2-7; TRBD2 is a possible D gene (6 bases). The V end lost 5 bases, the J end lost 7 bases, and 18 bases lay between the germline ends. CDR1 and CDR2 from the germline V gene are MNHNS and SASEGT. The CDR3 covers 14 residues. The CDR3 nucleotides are TGTGCCAGCAGTTCGGCGGGATCCCACAATGAGCAGTACTTC. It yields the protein CASSSAGSHNEQYF.

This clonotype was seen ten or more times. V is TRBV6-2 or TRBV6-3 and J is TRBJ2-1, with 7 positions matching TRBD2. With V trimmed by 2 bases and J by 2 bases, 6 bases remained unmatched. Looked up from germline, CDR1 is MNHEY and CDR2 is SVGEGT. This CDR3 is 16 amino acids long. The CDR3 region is CASSYVAGDPYNEQFF. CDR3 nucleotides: TGTGCCAGCAGTTACGTCGCGGGGGATCCCTACAATGAGCAGTTCTTC.

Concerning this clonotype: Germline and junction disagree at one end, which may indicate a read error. CDR3 sequence: CASSIAGGWGNEQYF. The CDR3 DNA reads as TGTGCCAGCAGTATAGCGGGGGGCTGGGGCAACGAGCAGTACTTC. This chain links TRBV12-3 or TRBV12-4 with TRBJ2-5; the match to TRBD2 covers 10 bases. The J call may be wrong; the DNA end is better matched by TRBJ2-7. This CDR3 is built from 15 residues.

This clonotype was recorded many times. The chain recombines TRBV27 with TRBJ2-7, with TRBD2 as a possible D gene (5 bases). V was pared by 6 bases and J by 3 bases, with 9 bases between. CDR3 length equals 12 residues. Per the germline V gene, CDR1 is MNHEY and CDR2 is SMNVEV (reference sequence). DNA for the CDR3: TGTGCCAGCAGCAAACTAGGCTACGAGCAGTACTTC. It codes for CASSKLGYEQYF.

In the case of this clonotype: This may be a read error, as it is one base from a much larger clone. CDR3 DNA sequence: TGTGCCAGCAGTTACTCGTTTCGGGGGAAGGCTGGCCACACCTTC. This codes for CASSYSFRGKAGHTF. The chain uses TRBV6-5 and TRBJ1-2, with D maybe TRBD1 (5 bases). There are 15 residues in the CDR3. Germline V gene data show CDR1 as MNHEY and CDR2 as SVGAGI.

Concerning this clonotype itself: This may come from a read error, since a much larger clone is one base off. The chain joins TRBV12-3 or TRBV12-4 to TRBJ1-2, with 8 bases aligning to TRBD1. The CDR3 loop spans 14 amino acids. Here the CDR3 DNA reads TGTGCCAGCAGTTCCAGGGGGCAAGGCTATGGCCACACCTTC. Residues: CASSSRGQGYGHTF.

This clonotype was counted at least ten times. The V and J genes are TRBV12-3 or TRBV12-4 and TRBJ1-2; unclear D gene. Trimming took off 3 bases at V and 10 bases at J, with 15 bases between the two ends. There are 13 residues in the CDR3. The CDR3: CASSFNTRPFYTF. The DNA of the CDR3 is TGTGCCAGCAGTTTCAACACTCGTCCGTTCTACACCTTC.

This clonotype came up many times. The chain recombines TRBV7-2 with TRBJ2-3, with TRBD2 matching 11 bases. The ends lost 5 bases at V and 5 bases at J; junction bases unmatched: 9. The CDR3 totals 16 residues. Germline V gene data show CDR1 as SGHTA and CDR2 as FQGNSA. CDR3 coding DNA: TGTGCCAGCAGCGAGAATAGCGGGGGGGCCAAAGATACGCAGTATTTT. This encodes CASSENSGGAKDTQYF.

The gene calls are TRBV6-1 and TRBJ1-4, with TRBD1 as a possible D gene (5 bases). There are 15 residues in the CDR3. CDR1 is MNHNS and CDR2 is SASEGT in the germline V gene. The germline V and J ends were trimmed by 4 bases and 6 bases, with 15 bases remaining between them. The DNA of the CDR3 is TGTGCCAGCAGTGGGGTGGGCAGGGACCATGAAAAACTGTTTTTT. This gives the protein CASSGVGRDHEKLFF.

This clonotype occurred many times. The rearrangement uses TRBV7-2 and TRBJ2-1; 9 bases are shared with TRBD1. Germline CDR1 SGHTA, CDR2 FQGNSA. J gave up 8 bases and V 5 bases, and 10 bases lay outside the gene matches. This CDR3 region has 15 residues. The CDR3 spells CASSLTGTGSYEQFF. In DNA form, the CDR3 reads TGTGCCAGCAGCCTTACCGGGACAGGGTCTTATGAGCAGTTCTTC.

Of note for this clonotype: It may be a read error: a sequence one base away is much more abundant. CDR3 DNA sequence: TGTGCCAGCAGCGTAGAGGGGACAGGGAGGTACGAGCAGTACTTC. Amino acids: CASSVEGTGRYEQYF. The chain employs TRBV9 and TRBJ2-7, with TRBD1 matching over 9 bases. The ends lost 0 bases at V and 4 bases at J; junction bases unmatched: 5. The germline CDR1 and CDR2 sequences are SGDLS and YYNGEE. The length of the CDR3 is 15 residues.

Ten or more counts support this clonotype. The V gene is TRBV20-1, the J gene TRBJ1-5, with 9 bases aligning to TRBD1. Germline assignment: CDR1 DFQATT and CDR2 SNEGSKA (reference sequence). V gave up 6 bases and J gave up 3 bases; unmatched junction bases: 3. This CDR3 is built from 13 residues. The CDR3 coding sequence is TGCAGTGCACGGACAGGGGACAATCAGCCCCAGCATTTT. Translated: CSARTGDNQPQHF.

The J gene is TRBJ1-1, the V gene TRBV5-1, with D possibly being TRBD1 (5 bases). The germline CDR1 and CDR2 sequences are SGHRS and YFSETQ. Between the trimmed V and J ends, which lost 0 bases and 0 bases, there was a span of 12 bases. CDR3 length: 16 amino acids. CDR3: CASSLGDRVMNTEAFF. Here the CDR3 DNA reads TGCGCCAGCAGCTTGGGGGACCGAGTCATGAACACTGAAGCTTTCTTT.